These 20 T cell receptor beta chains came from one sample sequenced in a study of OX40 agonist ivuxolimab in advanced cancers. Libraries came from the immunoSEQ multiplex PCR assay. TCRdb holds this immuneACCESS table with in-frame rearrangements only. Some clones are missing; in checked studies, unresolved V genes explain under half, and the rest has no known cause. This sample has about 61,000 clones in its table, and around nine tenths of those were observed once. The ten largest clones capture over 15% of the sample. This specimen consisted of CD4+ or CD8+ T cells sorted from blood, obtained in a trial of the OX40 agonist ivuxolimab. These receptors were obtained from an adult with an advanced solid tumor such as melanoma, head and neck, liver or kidney cancer.

Details on this clone: Other DNA sequences in this specimen translate into the identical CDR3. This chain connects TRBV9 to TRBJ2-1, with a tentative D call TRBD2 (6 bases). Germline values: CDR1 SGDLS, CDR2 YYNGEE. The CDR3 is 16 residues long. Trimming stripped 0 bases from V and 4 bases from J, with 14 bases between. DNA of the CDR3: TGTGCCAGCAGCGTAGGTGGAGGGATTTCATACAATGAGCAGTTCTTC. This encodes CASSVGGGISYNEQFF.

This chain connects TRBV5-4 to TRBJ1-5; 8 bases line up with TRBD1. CDR1 is SGHNT and CDR2 is YYREEE in the germline V gene (reference sequence). Germline trimming cut 2 bases from V and 5 bases from J; bases unmatched to any gene: 6. The CDR3 length is 15 residues. The CDR3 protein is CASSLGQGPDQPQHF. The CDR3 nucleotides read TGTGCCAGCAGCTTAGGACAGGGCCCGGATCAGCCCCAGCATTTT.

The CDR3 loop is CASSQGTFYEQYF. The CDR3 nucleotides are TGCGCCAGCAGCCAAGGGACTTTCTACGAGCAGTACTTC. The gene calls are TRBV4-1 and TRBJ2-7; TRBD2 might be the D (5 bases). The CDR3 contains 13 residues. Trimming removed 1 base from V and 3 bases from J, with 7 bases in between. From germline, CDR1 is MGHRA and CDR2 YSYEKL.

V usage is TRBV27 and J usage is TRBJ2-7; 10 nucleotides line up with TRBD2. Per germline, CDR1 MNHEY and CDR2 SMNVEV (reference sequence). The ends lost 6 bases at V and 4 bases at J; junction bases unmatched: 6. CDR3 length equals 14 residues. For the CDR3, the DNA is TGTGCCAGCAGAACCGGGACTAGCGTGTACGAGCAGTACTTC. This gives the protein CASRTGTSVYEQYF.

The chain employs TRBV4-3 and TRBJ2-1, with D maybe TRBD1 (5 bases). CDR3 length equals 16 residues. Trimming cost V 0 bases and J 8 bases, with 17 bases left between them. Germline CDR1 is LGHNA and CDR2 is YSLEER. This chain's CDR3 is CASSQDMGGLGDEQFF. CDR3 coding DNA: TGCGCCAGCAGCCAAGATATGGGCGGCCTAGGGGATGAGCAGTTCTTC.

This sequence joins TRBV6-1 and TRBJ2-1; 8 nucleotides line up with TRBD1. The germline V gene has CDR1 MNHNS and CDR2 SASEGT. V trimming: 4 bases; J trimming: 5 bases; junction bases outside the gene matches: 10. The CDR3 consists of 16 residues. In nucleotides, the CDR3 is TGTGCCAGCAGTGTCAGAGCCGGGACAGGAGACAATGAGCAGTTCTTC. Encoded protein: CASSVRAGTGDNEQFF.

The chain has TRBV4-3 and TRBJ2-7, with 8 nucleotides matching TRBD2. CDR3 size: 15 residues. Germline V gene data show CDR1 as LGHNA and CDR2 as YSLEER. The V gene end was trimmed by 0 bases and the J gene end by 6 bases; junction bases not matched to a gene: 7. CDR3 amino acids: CASSQDRGGRSEQYF. CDR3 coding DNA: TGCGCCAGCAGCCAAGATCGGGGCGGGAGGTCCGAGCAGTACTTC.

This clone is termed medium-sized. The V and J genes are TRBV27 and TRBJ1-2; TRBD1 aligns across 12 bases. Germline assignment: CDR1 MNHEY and CDR2 SMNVEV (reference sequence). The V segment lost 5 bases and the J segment 2 bases; nucleotides outside the gene matches: 9. This CDR3 has 17 residues. The CDR3, as DNA: TGTGCCAGCAGTCCTCAGGGCGGGACAGGGGGCAACTATGGCTACACCTTC. As protein: CASSPQGGTGGNYGYTF.

This clone turned up a few times. The rearrangement joins TRBV7-8 to TRBJ2-1; D call uncertain. V lost 1 base to trimming and J lost 6 bases, with 4 bases between them. Per germline, CDR1 SGHVS and CDR2 FQNEAQ. The CDR3 runs to 12 residues. CDR3 in amino acids: CASSLGTNEQFF. The CDR3 DNA follows: TGTGCCAGCAGCTTAGGAACCAATGAGCAGTTCTTC.

This sequence joins TRBV7-2 and TRBJ1-1; possibly TRBD1 for D (5 bases). This CDR3 region has 14 residues. Per germline, CDR1 SGHTA and CDR2 FQGNSA. Trimming left V 4 bases short and J 8 bases short, with 17 bases between. This CDR3 is CASSSSGVGEEAFF. The CDR3 DNA follows: TGTGCCAGCAGCTCGAGCGGAGTAGGGGAAGAAGCTTTCTTT.

The rearrangement links TRBV23-1 to TRBJ1-5, with D unclear. TRBV23-1 is filed as an ORF, its function uncertain. This CDR3 is 13 amino acids long. Trimming stripped 8 bases from V and 2 bases from J, with 10 bases between. The CDR3 loop is CASFRPGNQPQHF. The DNA of the CDR3 is TGCGCCAGCTTTCGGCCAGGCAATCAGCCCCAGCATTTT.

This chain links TRBV5-6 with TRBJ1-1, with D possibly matching TRBD1 (6 bases). CDR1 SGHDT and CDR2 YYEEEE come from the germline V gene. V gave up 4 bases and J gave up 4 bases, with 11 bases separating them. The CDR3 contains 13 residues. The CDR3: CASSLTGSTEAFF. The CDR3 DNA reads as TGTGCCAGCAGCCTGACAGGAAGCACTGAAGCTTTCTTT.

The chain has TRBV13 and TRBJ2-7; TRBD1 agrees at 8 bases. V lost 4 bases to trimming and J lost 2 bases; unmatched junction nucleotides: 4. This CDR3 has 14 residues. Germline lookup yields CDR1 PRHDT and CDR2 FYEKMQ (reference sequence). The CDR3 bases are TGTGCCAGCAGCTCAGGGGACAGGACCTACGAGCAGTACTTC. This sequence encodes CASSSGDRTYEQYF.

This chain uses TRBV7-3 with TRBJ2-1, with 10 bases aligning to TRBD2. Trimming cost V 1 base and J 5 bases; bases outside gene matches: 2. This CDR3 is built from 15 residues. The germline V gene has CDR1 SGHTA and CDR2 FQGTGA. The CDR3 nucleotides read TGTGCCAGCAGCTTAAGTAGCGGGGGGAACAATGAGCAGTTCTTC. This encodes CASSLSSGGNNEQFF.

The chain links TRBV6-6 to TRBJ1-3; D unresolved. This CDR3 comprises 13 residues. Germline V gene lookup returns CDR1 MNHNY and CDR2 SVGAGI (reference sequence). Trimming stripped 10 bases from V and 0 bases from J, with 10 bases between. The CDR3 DNA follows: TGTGCCACCTCAGATCACTCTGGAAACACCATATATTTT. Its translation is CATSDHSGNTIYF.

The chain is built from TRBV13 and TRBJ2-7, with 8 bases aligning to TRBD1. Trimming took 6 bases from V and 3 from J; bases not matched to a gene: 7. The length of the CDR3 is 14 residues. Germline V gene sequence: CDR1 PRHDT, CDR2 FYEKMQ (reference sequence). CDR3 coding DNA: TGTGCCAGCAGTTCCGGGACAGGCTTCTACGAGCAGTACTTC. This sequence encodes CASSSGTGFYEQYF.

V and J are TRBV27 and TRBJ2-1; TRBD1 agrees at 7 bases. The CDR3 contains 16 residues. J lost 6 bases, V lost 4 bases, and 12 bases had no gene match. CDR1 and CDR2 (germline): MNHEY, SMNVEV (reference sequence). This CDR3 reads CASSSPRGQGVNEQFF. In nucleotides, the CDR3 is TGTGCCAGCAGTTCCCCGAGGGGGCAGGGGGTCAATGAGCAGTTCTTC.

CDR3 DNA: TGCAGCGTTGTGGGGACAGGGTATAGCCCCCTGGATGAAAAACTGTTTTTT. Translation: CSVVGTGYSPLDEKLFF. The chain couples TRBV29-1 to TRBJ1-4, with 9 nucleotides matching TRBD1. The CDR3 runs 17 residues. V dropped 4 bases and J dropped 6; count of bases not matched to a gene: 15. Germline V gene data show CDR1 as SQVTM and CDR2 as ANQGSEA.

The CDR3 loop reads CASSSQLGEQYF. CDR3 DNA: TGTGCCAGCAGTTCCCAGTTGGGGGAGCAGTACTTC. The chain has TRBV27 and TRBJ2-7, with D unresolved. Trimming left V 4 bases short and J 7 bases short, with 11 bases between. The CDR3 sequence is 12 residues long. Germline CDR1 and CDR2: MNHEY and SMNVEV (reference sequence).

This rearrangement joins TRBV4-1 to TRBJ1-5; D is unclear. Germline V gene sequence: CDR1 MGHRA, CDR2 YSYEKL. V was pared by 4 bases and J by 4 bases, with 11 bases between. The CDR3 has 14 residues. CDR3 sequence reads: CASSPERQNQPQHF. CDR3 nucleotide sequence: TGCGCCAGCAGCCCAGAAAGGCAAAATCAGCCCCAGCATTTT.